The 19 T cell receptor beta chains given below trace back to one sample, sequenced in a study of identical twins. TCRdb independently ran MiXCR on the 5' RACE reads; one entry per CDR3 protein. The data contain 1.5 million to 2 million distinct CDR3 sequences, about 30% of them singletons. The sequenced sample was cord blood. Receptors were obtained from a newborn girl in good health.

Of note for this clonotype: A much larger clone differs by one base, so this may be a read error. The V and J genes are TRBV7-8 and TRBJ1-2; a weak D match, TRBD1 (6 bases). Germline V CDR1 and CDR2: SGHVS, FQNEAQ. Trimming shortened V by 1 base and J by 3 bases, and 12 bases separated the two germline ends. The CDR3 runs 15 residues. CDR3 amino acids: CASSLGTAIDYGYTF. The CDR3 bases are TGTGCCAGCAGCTTAGGGACAGCGATAGACTATGGCTACACCTTC.

The chain uses TRBV27 and TRBJ1-1; 9 nucleotides align to TRBD1. Germline V gene data show CDR1 as MNHEY and CDR2 as SMNVEV (reference sequence). The ends lost 7 bases at V and 3 bases at J; junction bases unmatched: 9. This CDR3 contains 15 residues. CDR3 bases: TGTGCCAGCACTCCCGGGACAGGGTTGTACACTGAAGCTTTCTTT. Translation: CASTPGTGLYTEAFF.

The chain combines TRBV15 with TRBJ2-2; D possibly corresponds to TRBD1 (6 bases). The V gene lost 3 bases and the J gene lost 6 bases, with 8 bases spanning the gap. CDR3 length: 13 amino acids. Germline CDR1 is LNHNV and CDR2 is YYDKDF (reference sequence). This chain's CDR3 is CATSSYRAGELFF. CDR3 in DNA: TGTGCCACCAGCAGTTACAGGGCCGGGGAGCTGTTTTTT.

The gene calls are TRBV10-3 and TRBJ2-7; a possible D gene is TRBD2 (6 bases). Germline CDR1 reads ENHRY; CDR2 reads SYGVKD. This CDR3 contains 15 residues. The V gene lost 6 bases and the J gene lost 7 bases, with 22 bases spanning the gap. The CDR3 spells CAISGLAPSYNEQYF. The CDR3 coding sequence is TGTGCCATCAGCGGCCTAGCGCCCTCCTACAATGAGCAGTACTTC.

J is TRBJ2-3 and V is TRBV5-4, with TRBD1 matching over 7 bases. Trimming took 4 bases from V and 3 from J; bases not matched to a gene: 5. There are 14 residues in the CDR3. CDR1 and CDR2 (germline): SGHNT, YYREEE (reference sequence). The CDR3 region has the DNA TGTGCCAGCAGCCGACCGACAGGGACAGATACGCAGTATTTT. Translating it yields CASSRPTGTDTQYF. The full variable domain, completed using reference TRBV5-4 and TRBJ2-3, is ETGVTQSPTHLIKTRGQQVTLRCSSQSGHNTVSWYQQALGQGPQFIFQYYREEENGRGNFPPRFSGLQFPNYSSELNVNALELDDSALYLCASSRPTGTDTQYFGPGTRLTVL.

The genes are TRBV28 and TRBJ1-1; TRBD1 aligns across 8 bases. The CDR3 has 14 residues. Per the germline V gene, CDR1 is MDHEN and CDR2 is SYDVKM. V trimming: 3 bases; J trimming: 6 bases; junction bases outside the gene matches: 6. As DNA, the CDR3 is TGTGCCAGCAGTTTCCCCCGGGACAGGTCTGAAGCTTTCTTT. Its protein is CASSFPRDRSEAFF.

This clonotype was recorded a few times. The rearrangement joins TRBV28 to TRBJ2-3; TRBD2 agrees at 7 bases. Looked up from germline, CDR1 is MDHEN and CDR2 is SYDVKM. Trimming took 10 bases from V and 0 from J; bases not matched to a gene: 10. CDR3 size: 15 residues. Here the CDR3 DNA reads TGTGCCACGTCATATAGCGGGTATAGCACAGATACGCAGTATTTT. Protein product: CATSYSGYSTDTQYF.

The gene calls are TRBV20-1 and TRBJ1-5, with D unresolved. The germline gives CDR1 DFQATT, CDR2 SNEGSKA (reference sequence). Trimming stripped 2 bases from V and 4 bases from J, with 9 bases between. The CDR3 runs to 13 residues. CDR3 bases: TGCAGTGCTAGAAGGGCCGCGAATCAGCCCCAGCATTTT. The encoded protein is CSARRAANQPQHF.

V usage is TRBV6-5 and J usage is TRBJ2-3; TRBD2 agrees at 10 bases. The CDR3 is 19 amino acids. V shed 0 bases and J 4 bases; nucleotides not matched to a gene: 13. Germline V gene lookup returns CDR1 MNHEY and CDR2 SVGAGI. CDR3 in DNA: TGTGCCAGCAGTTACTCCTCGGGTCTGCTAGCGGGAGTACCAGATACGCAGTATTTT. Translated: CASSYSSGLLAGVPDTQYF.

Only a few counts were recorded for this clonotype. The chain joins TRBV20-1 to TRBJ2-1, with 14 bases identical to TRBD2. This CDR3 has 15 amino acids. V was clipped by 0 bases and J by 6 bases; unmatched bases: 1. Germline V lookup: CDR1 DFQATT, CDR2 SNEGSKA (reference sequence). The CDR3 DNA sequence: TGCAGTGCTAGAGAGGGACTAGCGGGAGCCAATGAGCAGTTCTTC. Translated: CSAREGLAGANEQFF.

The chain combines TRBV3-1 with TRBJ2-5; D perhaps matches TRBD1 (6 bases). Germline V lookup: CDR1 LGHDT, CDR2 YNNKEL (reference sequence). The V and J ends lost 1 base and 11 bases respectively, with 20 bases between them. The CDR3 length is 15 residues. The CDR3 loop is CASSQALDRDNEQYF. Here the CDR3 DNA reads TGTGCCAGCAGCCAAGCTCTCGACCGGGACAATGAGCAGTACTTC.

V gene TRBV27 combines with J gene TRBJ1-5, with a weak D call TRBD1 (6 bases). The CDR3 is 15 amino acids. Trimming removed 6 bases from V and 3 bases from J, with 15 bases in between. Per the germline V gene, CDR1 is MNHEY and CDR2 is SMNVEV (reference sequence). CDR3 nucleotides: TGTGCCAGCAGGATAGCACAGGGATACAATCAGCCCCAGCATTTT. Translated, it gives CASRIAQGYNQPQHF.

The genes are TRBV4-2 and TRBJ2-1; D not certain. CDR1 is LGHNA, CDR2 YNFKEQ, per germline. The V gene lost 3 bases and the J gene lost 0 bases, with 12 bases spanning the gap. The length of the CDR3 is 16 residues. The CDR3 sequence: CASSQDYSSSYNEQFF. The CDR3 DNA sequence: TGTGCCAGCAGCCAGGATTACTCGAGCTCCTACAATGAGCAGTTCTTC.

There are a few counts of this clonotype. The rearrangement joins TRBV5-6 to TRBJ1-2; 7 nucleotides align to TRBD1. This CDR3 has 12 amino acids. V lost 2 bases and J lost 9; bases outside the gene matches: 4. Looked up from germline, CDR1 is SGHDT and CDR2 is YYEEEE. As DNA, the CDR3 is TGTGCCAGCAGCTTCCGGGACAGAAGCTACACCTTC. Protein: CASSFRDRSYTF.

This clonotype was observed a few times. This chain uses TRBV6-4 with TRBJ2-1; weak D call: TRBD2 (5 bases). CDR1 and CDR2 (germline): MRHNA, SNTAGT. V was trimmed by 2 bases and J by 0 bases, leaving 11 bases between them. This CDR3 has 16 residues. Written as DNA, the CDR3 is TGTGCCAGCAGTGACCTACTAGGGAGCTCCTACAATGAGCAGTTCTTC. Its translation is CASSDLLGSSYNEQFF.

The V gene is TRBV20-1, the J gene TRBJ1-4; unclear D gene. Trimming pared 3 bases from V and 8 bases from J, leaving 10 bases between. CDR3 length equals 12 residues. Germline-derived CDR1 and CDR2 are DFQATT and SNEGSKA (reference sequence). CDR3 region: CSASAGGEKLFF. CDR3 coding DNA: TGCAGTGCTAGCGCGGGCGGGGAAAAACTGTTTTTT.

The rearrangement links TRBV6-5 to TRBJ1-3, with D maybe TRBD1 (6 bases). The germline V and J ends were trimmed by 6 bases and 4 bases, with 13 bases remaining between them. In germline, CDR1 is MNHEY, CDR2 SVGAGI. The CDR3 has 14 amino acids. CDR3 loop: CASSLQGRGNTIYF. The DNA of the CDR3 is TGTGCCAGCAGCCTACAGGGCCGCGGAAACACCATATATTTT.

J is TRBJ2-5 and V is TRBV11-1; D possibly corresponds to TRBD1 (5 bases). The V end was cut by 1 base, the J end by 1 base, with 13 bases between. The CDR3 has 16 amino acids. Germline-derived CDR1 and CDR2 are SGHAT and FQDESV (reference sequence). The CDR3 spells CASSLGGLSFQETQYF. In nucleotides, the CDR3 is TGTGCCAGCAGCTTAGGGGGCCTAAGCTTCCAAGAGACCCAGTACTTC. Looking up the rest from reference TRBV11-1 and TRBJ2-5 gives the full variable domain: EAEVAQSPRYKITEKSQAVAFWCDPISGHATLYWYRQILGQGPELLVQFQDESVVDDSQLPKDRFSAERLKGVDSTLKIQPAELGDSAMYLCASSLGGLSFQETQYFGPGTRLLVL.

V usage is TRBV7-9 and J usage is TRBJ2-1; D unclear. CDR1 and CDR2 (germline): SEHNR, FQNEAQ (reference sequence). The V end was cut by 7 bases, the J end by 6 bases, with 19 bases between. The length of the CDR3 is 15 residues. The CDR3 DNA reads TGTGCCAGCAACACAACTTGGACCCTTCGCAATGAGCAGTTCTTC. Translation: CASNTTWTLRNEQFF.